These 9 T cell receptor beta chains share one sample of origin, sequenced in a study of CD8 T cells in Susac syndrome. A quantity of 0.5 to 1 ug RNA underwent reverse transcription using random hexamers. TCRdb called the immunoSEQ multiplex PCR reads again in MiXCR, with one record for every CDR3 protein. Counted here are about 150,000 distinct CDR3 sequences, over 90% occurring once; the ten biggest clones make up under 0.2%. Sequencing input: CD8+ T cells from PBMCs. These receptors were collected from a human donor with Susac syndrome.

The CDR3 nucleotides read TGTGCCAGCAGCCGTCACAGCGGAACTTACAATGAGCAGTTCTTC. Its translation is CASSRHSGTYNEQFF. V gene TRBV14 combines with J gene TRBJ2-1, with D tentatively TRBD2 (5 bases). Trimming took off 4 bases at V and 4 bases at J, with 14 bases between the two ends. Germline values: CDR1 SGHDN, CDR2 FVKESK. CDR3 size: 15 residues.

The V call is TRBV28, the J call TRBJ1-5; no clear D. Germline V lookup: CDR1 MDHEN, CDR2 SYDVKM. This CDR3 is built from 12 residues. Trimming stripped 7 bases from V and 1 base from J, with 5 bases between. The CDR3 reads CASILSNQPQHF. The CDR3 DNA reads TGTGCCAGCATTCTCAGCAATCAGCCCCAGCATTTT.

This clonotype turned up a few times. This sequence joins TRBV3-1 and TRBJ1-1; D not resolved. CDR1 is LGHDT, CDR2 YNNKEL, per germline (reference sequence). This CDR3 has 13 residues. Trimming removed 6 bases at V and 8 bases at J, with 16 bases between. The CDR3 DNA follows: TGTGCCAGCAGTCACGGGAGTACGACCGAAGCTTTCTTT. Protein: CASSHGSTTEAFF.

The chain uses TRBV20-1 and TRBJ2-7; 12 bases fit TRBD2. The germline V gene encodes CDR1 DFQATT and CDR2 SNEGSKA (reference sequence). The V segment lost 4 bases and the J segment 3 bases; nucleotides outside the gene matches: 4. The CDR3 runs 14 residues. This CDR3 is CSANPLAGGYEQYF. CDR3 DNA: TGCAGTGCTAACCCACTAGCGGGAGGCTACGAGCAGTACTTC.

This chain joins TRBV6-5 and TRBJ2-7; tentatively, D is TRBD2 (5 bases). This CDR3 spans 13 amino acids. Trimming removed 5 bases from V and 2 bases from J, with 10 bases in between. Germline lookup yields CDR1 MNHEY and CDR2 SVGAGI. The CDR3 spells CASSPYSAYEQYF. The DNA for the CDR3 is TGTGCCAGCAGTCCCTATAGCGCCTACGAGCAGTACTTC.

The V call is TRBV27, the J call TRBJ1-2; no clear D. The CDR3 is 13 residues long. Per the germline V gene, CDR1 is MNHEY and CDR2 is SMNVEV (reference sequence). Trimming pared 0 bases from V and 0 bases from J, leaving 2 bases between. The DNA for the CDR3 is TGTGCCAGCAGTTTATCGTCTAACTATGGCTACACCTTC. Translation: CASSLSSNYGYTF.

This sequence joins TRBV27 and TRBJ2-7; unclear D gene. The V gene's germline CDR1 is MNHEY and CDR2 SMNVEV (reference sequence). The CDR3 runs to 11 residues. Trimming took 3 bases from V and 7 from J, leaving 7 bases between them. CDR3 DNA: TGTGCCAGCAGTTTTGGAGTTGAGCAGTACTTC. This codes for CASSFGVEQYF.

In DNA, the CDR3 is TGTGCCAGCAGATCCGGGACAGGGAGGGATGGCTACACCTTC. Protein: CASRSGTGRDGYTF. The genes are TRBV6-1 and TRBJ1-2, with TRBD1 matching over 9 bases. Losses at the gene ends were 6 bases for V and 6 bases for J; bases not matched to a gene: 8. The germline gives CDR1 MNHNS, CDR2 SASEGT. The CDR3 is 14 residues long.

The chain is built from TRBV3-1 and TRBJ2-1; D may be TRBD1 or TRBD2 (6 bases each). The CDR3 loop spans 14 amino acids. The V and J ends lost 0 bases and 9 bases respectively, with 12 bases between them. Germline CDR1 LGHDT, CDR2 YNNKEL (reference sequence). The CDR3 sequence: CASSQEGGSTEQFF. In DNA form, the CDR3 reads TGTGCCAGCAGCCAAGAAGGGGGGAGTACTGAGCAGTTCTTC.